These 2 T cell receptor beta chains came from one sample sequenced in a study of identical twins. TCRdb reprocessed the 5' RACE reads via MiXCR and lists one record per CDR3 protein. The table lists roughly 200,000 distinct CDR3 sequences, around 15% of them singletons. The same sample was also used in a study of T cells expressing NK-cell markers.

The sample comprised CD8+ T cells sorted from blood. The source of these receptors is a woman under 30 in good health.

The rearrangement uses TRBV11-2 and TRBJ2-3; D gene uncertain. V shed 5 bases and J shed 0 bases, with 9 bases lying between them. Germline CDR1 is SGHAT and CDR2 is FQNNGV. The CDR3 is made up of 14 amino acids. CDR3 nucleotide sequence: TGTGCCAGCAGCCTTCAATCTAGCACAGATACGCAGTATTTT. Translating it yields CASSLQSSTDTQYF.

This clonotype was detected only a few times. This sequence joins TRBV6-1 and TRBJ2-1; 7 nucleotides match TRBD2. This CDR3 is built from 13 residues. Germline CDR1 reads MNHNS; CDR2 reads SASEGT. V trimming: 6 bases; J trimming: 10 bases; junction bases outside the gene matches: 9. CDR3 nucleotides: TGTGCCAGCAGCCCCTCAGCGGGACGGGAGCAGTTCTTC. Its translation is CASSPSAGREQFF.